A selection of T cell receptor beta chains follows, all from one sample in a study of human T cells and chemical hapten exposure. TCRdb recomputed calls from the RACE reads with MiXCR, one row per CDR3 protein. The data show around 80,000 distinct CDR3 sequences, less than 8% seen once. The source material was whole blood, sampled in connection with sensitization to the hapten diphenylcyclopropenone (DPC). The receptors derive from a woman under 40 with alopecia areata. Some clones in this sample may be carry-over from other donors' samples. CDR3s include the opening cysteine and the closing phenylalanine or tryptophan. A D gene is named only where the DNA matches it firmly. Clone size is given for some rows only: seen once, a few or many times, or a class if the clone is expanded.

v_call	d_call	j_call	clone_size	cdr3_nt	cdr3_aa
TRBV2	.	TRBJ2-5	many	TGTGCCAGCAGTCGAGAGGAAGCATCTGGAGAGACCCAGTACTTC	CASSREEASGETQYF
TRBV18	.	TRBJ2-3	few	TGTGCCAGCTCACCACTAGCAGCTGCAGATACGCAGTATTTT	CASSPLAAADTQYF
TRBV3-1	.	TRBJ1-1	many	TGTGCCAGCAGCCAAGTTGGGTCACAACAGAACACTGAAGCTTTCTTT	CASSQVGSQQNTEAFF
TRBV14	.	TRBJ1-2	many	TGTGCCAGCAGTCAAAACAGGGCCGGCTATGGCTACACCTTC	CASSQNRAGYGYTF
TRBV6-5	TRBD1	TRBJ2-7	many	TGTGCCAGCAGTCTGGGACAGGGAGACTACGAGCAGTACTTC	CASSLGQGDYEQYF
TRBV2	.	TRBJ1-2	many	TGTGCCAGCAGTATACAGGTTAACTATGGCTACACCTTC	CASSIQVNYGYTF
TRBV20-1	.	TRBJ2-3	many	TGCAGTGTTCCCCCACCCGGGGCCAGCACAGATACGCAGTATTTT	CSVPPPGASTDTQYF
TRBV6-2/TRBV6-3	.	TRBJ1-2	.	TGTGCCAGCACTCTCCAGGGAGCTAACTATGGCTACACCTTC	CASTLQGANYGYTF
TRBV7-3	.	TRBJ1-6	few	TGTGCCAGCAGCCGCTTGTATAATTCACCCCTCCACTTT	CASSRLYNSPLHF
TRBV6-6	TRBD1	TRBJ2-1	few	TGTGCCAGCAGTCCATCCGGGACAGGCCTTTTAGTTCGGTTCTTC	CASSPSGTGLLVRFF
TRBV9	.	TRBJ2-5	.	TGTGCCAGCAGCCCCTCGGTAGGGGGGGCAGAGACCCAGTACTTC	CASSPSVGGAETQYF
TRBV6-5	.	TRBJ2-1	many	TGTGCCAGCAGTTACTCGAATGGGGGGAATGAGCAGTTCTTC	CASSYSNGGNEQFF
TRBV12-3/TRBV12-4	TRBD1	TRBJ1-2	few	TGTGCCAGCAGTTTGGGGACAGGCTATGGCTACACCTTC	CASSLGTGYGYTF
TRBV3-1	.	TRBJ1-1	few	TGTGCCAGCAGCCTGCAGGTGGGCACTGAAGCTTTCTTT	CASSLQVGTEAFF
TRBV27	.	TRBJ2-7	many	TGTGCCAGCAGCCCTACGAAGAGCTCCTACGAGCAGTACTTC	CASSPTKSSYEQYF
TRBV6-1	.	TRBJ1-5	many	TGTGCCAGCAGTGAAACCAGCAATCAGCCCCAGCATTTT	CASSETSNQPQHF
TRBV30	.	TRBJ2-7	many	TGTGCCTGGGGCGGACGACTTAGTGAGCAGTACTTC	CAWGGRLSEQYF
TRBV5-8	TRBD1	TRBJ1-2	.	TGTGCCAGCAGCTCCGGACAGGGAGGAGGCTATGGCTACACCTTC	CASSSGQGGGYGYTF
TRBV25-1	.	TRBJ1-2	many	TGTGCCAGCAGTGAGTCCACTCAGCGGGGTTGGGACTATGGCTACACCTTC	CASSESTQRGWDYGYTF
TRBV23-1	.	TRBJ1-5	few	TGCGCCAGCAGTCAATGGGGGGGAGAGGGCAATCAGCCCCAGCATTTT	CASSQWGGEGNQPQHF
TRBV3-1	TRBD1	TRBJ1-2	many	TGTGCCAGCAGCCAAGGTGTGTCCGGGACAGGGGGCCATGGCTACACCTTC	CASSQGVSGTGGHGYTF
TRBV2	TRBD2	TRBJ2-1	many	TGTGCCAGCATCGGGCATTTGAGCGGGGGGCCTCTAATCGGCTCCTACAATGAGCAGTTCTTC	CASIGHLSGGPLIGSYNEQFF
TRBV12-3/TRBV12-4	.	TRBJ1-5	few	TGTGCCAGCACCGATGGACAGAATCAGCCCCAGCATTTT	CASTDGQNQPQHF
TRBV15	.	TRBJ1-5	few	TGTGCCACCAGCAGAGATTATACAGATCAGCCCCAGCATTTT	CATSRDYTDQPQHF
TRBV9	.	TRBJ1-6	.	TGTGCCAGCAGCGTAGGAGGAAGGGGGGATTCACCCCTCCACTTT	CASSVGGRGDSPLHF
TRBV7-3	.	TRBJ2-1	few	TGTGCCAGCAGTGACAGAAGGTCCTCCTACAATGAGCAGTTCTTC	CASSDRRSSYNEQFF
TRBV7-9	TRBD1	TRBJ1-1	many	TGTGCCAGCAGCTGGGACAGGGGGCATCTGGGAGCTTTCTTT	CASSWDRGHLGAFF
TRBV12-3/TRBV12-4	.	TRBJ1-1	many	TGTGCCAGCAGTTCTTACGGGGGGAACACTGAAGCTTTCTTT	CASSSYGGNTEAFF